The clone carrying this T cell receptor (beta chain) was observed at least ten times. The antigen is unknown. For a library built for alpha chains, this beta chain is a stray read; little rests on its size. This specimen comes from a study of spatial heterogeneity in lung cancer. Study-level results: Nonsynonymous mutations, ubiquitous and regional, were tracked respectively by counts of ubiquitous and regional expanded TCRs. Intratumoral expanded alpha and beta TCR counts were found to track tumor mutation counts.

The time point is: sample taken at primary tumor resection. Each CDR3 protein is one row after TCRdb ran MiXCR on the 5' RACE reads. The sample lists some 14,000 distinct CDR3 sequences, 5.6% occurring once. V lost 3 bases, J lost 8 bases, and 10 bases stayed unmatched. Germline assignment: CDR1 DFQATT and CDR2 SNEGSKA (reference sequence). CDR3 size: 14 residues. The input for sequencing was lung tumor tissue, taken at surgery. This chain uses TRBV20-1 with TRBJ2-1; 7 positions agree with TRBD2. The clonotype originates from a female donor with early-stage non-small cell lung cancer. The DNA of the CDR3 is TGCAGTGCTAGGTCGGGGGGTTTGCCACATGAGCAGTTCTTC. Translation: CSARSGGLPHEQFF.